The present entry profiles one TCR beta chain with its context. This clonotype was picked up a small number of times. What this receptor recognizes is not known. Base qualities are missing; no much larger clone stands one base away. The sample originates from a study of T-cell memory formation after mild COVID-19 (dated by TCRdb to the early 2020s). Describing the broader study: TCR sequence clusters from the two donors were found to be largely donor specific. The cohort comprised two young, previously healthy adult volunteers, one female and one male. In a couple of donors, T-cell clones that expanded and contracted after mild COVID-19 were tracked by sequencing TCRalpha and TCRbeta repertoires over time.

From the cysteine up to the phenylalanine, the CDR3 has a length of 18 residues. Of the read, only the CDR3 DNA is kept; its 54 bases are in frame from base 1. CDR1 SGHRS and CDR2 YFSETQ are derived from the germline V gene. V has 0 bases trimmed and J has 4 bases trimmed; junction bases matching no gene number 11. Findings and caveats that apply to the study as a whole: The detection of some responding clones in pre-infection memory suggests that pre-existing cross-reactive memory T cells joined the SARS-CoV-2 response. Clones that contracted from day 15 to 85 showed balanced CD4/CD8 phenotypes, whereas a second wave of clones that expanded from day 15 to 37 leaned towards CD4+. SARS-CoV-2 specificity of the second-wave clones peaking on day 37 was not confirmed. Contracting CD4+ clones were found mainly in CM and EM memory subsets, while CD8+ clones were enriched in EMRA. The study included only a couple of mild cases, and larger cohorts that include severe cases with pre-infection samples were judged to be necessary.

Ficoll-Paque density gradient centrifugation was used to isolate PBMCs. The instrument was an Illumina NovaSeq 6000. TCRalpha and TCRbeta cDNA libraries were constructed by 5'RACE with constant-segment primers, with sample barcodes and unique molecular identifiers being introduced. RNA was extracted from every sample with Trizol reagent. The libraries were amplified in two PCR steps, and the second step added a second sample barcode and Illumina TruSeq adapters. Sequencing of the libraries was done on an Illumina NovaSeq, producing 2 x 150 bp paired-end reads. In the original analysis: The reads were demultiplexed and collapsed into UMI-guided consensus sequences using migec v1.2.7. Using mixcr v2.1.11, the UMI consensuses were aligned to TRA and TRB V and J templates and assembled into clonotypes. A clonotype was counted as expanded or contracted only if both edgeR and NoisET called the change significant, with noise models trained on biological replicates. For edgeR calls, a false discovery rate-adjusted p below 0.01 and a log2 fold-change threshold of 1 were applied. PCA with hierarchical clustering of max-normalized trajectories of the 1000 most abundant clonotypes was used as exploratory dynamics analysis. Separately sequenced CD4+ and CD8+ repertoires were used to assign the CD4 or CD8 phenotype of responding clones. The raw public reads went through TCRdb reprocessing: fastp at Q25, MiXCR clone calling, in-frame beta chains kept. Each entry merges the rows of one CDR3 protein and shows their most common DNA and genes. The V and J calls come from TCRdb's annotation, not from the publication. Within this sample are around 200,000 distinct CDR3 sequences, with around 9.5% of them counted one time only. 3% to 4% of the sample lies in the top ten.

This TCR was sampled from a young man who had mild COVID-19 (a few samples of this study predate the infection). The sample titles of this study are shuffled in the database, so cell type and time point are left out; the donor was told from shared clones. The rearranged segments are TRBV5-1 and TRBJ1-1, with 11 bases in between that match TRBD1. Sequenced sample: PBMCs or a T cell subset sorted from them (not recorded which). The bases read TGCGCCAGCAGCTTGGACCCCAGGACAGGGGGCGCGGGCACTGAAGCTTTCTTT. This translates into CASSLDPRTGGAGTEAFF.